Reported below is one TCR beta chain. This sample was taken from a study of pediatric ulcerative colitis. Generated by immunoSEQ multiplex PCR, the TCRdb table keeps only in-frame clones and is missing some. The sample yields over 9,000 clones, approximately 89% seen once. The receptor comes from a girl aged 10-17 years with moderate ulcerative colitis. Sequences were obtained from blood.

The CDR3 DNA reads TGTGCCAGCAGTGATAGAGGAGGCTGGGGTAATCCTGAAGCTTTCTTT. The encoded protein is CASSDRGGWGNPEAFF. This sequence joins TRBV2 and TRBJ1-1; D is uncertain. The CDR3 runs 16 residues. Trimming left V 3 bases short and J 6 bases short, with 20 bases between. CDR1 SNHLY and CDR2 FYNNEI come from the germline V gene.